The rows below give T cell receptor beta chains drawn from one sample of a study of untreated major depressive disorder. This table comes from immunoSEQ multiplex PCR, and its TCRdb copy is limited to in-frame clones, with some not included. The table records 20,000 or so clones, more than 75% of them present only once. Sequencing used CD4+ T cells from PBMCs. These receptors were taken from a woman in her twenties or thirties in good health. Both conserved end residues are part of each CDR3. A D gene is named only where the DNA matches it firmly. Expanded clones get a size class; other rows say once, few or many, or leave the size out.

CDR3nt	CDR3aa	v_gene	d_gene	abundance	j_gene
TGTGCCTGGATGCGGGGGCTCACTGAAGCTTTCTTT	CAWMRGLTEAFF	TRBV30	-	-	TRBJ1-1
TGTGCCAGCAGTCCGACAGGGAGTCTTCGCTACACCTTC	CASSPTGSLRYTF	TRBV28	TRBD1	-	TRBJ1-2
TGTGCCAGCAGCCGCCTACGCAGGGGGACTAGCGGAGGGGGTGTTACGCAGTATTTT	CASSRLRRGTSGGGVTQYF	TRBV4-2	TRBD2	once	TRBJ2-3
TGCGCCAGCGGGGGAGCGGGCTTCCTTGCCCCAGATACGCAGTATTTT	CASGGAGFLAPDTQYF	TRBV4-1	-	-	TRBJ2-3
TGTGCGTTTGGGCCAAAGGGGAATAATTCACCCCTCCACTTT	CAFGPKGNNSPLHF	TRBV5-4	-	-	TRBJ1-6
TGCAGCGTGGTCTATGGGGGGGGCCCTTCGGAAAAACTGTTTTTT	CSVVYGGGPSEKLFF	TRBV29-1	-	-	TRBJ1-4
TGTGCCAGCAGTTTAGGACTAGACGATACGCAGTATTTT	CASSLGLDDTQYF	TRBV28	TRBD2	few	TRBJ2-3
TGTGCCAGCAGCTTGTTGCTCAACTCTGGAAACACCATATATTTT	CASSLLLNSGNTIYF	TRBV5-5	-	-	TRBJ1-3
TGTGCCAGCAGCTTAATGGGCAAACAACCTTACAATGAGCAGTTCTTC	CASSLMGKQPYNEQFF	TRBV7-3	-	-	TRBJ2-1
TGCGCCAGCAGCTTGGGGACTTGGGAGGGTAGCTACGAGCAGTACTTC	CASSLGTWEGSYEQYF	TRBV5-1	TRBD2	-	TRBJ2-7
TGTGCCAGCAGGGGGGAGGGCACAGATACGCAGTATTTT	CASRGEGTDTQYF	TRBV9	-	-	TRBJ2-3
TGTGCCAGCAGCCCTAGCGGGCTGGCCTCCTACAATGAGCAGTTCTTC	CASSPSGLASYNEQFF	TRBV4-2	TRBD2	-	TRBJ2-1
TGTGCCAGTAGCGACAATCGAGGGGCAACTAATGAAAAACTGTTTTTT	CASSDNRGATNEKLFF	TRBV19	-	-	TRBJ1-4
TGCAGCGTGGGACAGGACAACACTGAAGCTTTCTTT	CSVGQDNTEAFF	TRBV29-1	TRBD1	-	TRBJ1-1
TGTGCCAGCAGCCGGACAGTGACCTACAATGAGCAGTTCTTC	CASSRTVTYNEQFF	TRBV4-2	-	-	TRBJ2-1
TGCGCCAGCAGGAGTCAGCCTAGCGGGATAGGGGCGAATGAGCAGTTCTTC	CASRSQPSGIGANEQFF	TRBV5-1	TRBD2	-	TRBJ2-1
TGTGCCAGCAGTGATTCCCGCGGGCACACGGATACGCAGTATTTT	CASSDSRGHTDTQYF	TRBV6-1	-	-	TRBJ2-3
TGTGCCAGCAGGCCAGGGGGATCTGGAAACACCATATATTTT	CASRPGGSGNTIYF	TRBV7-8	TRBD1	once	TRBJ1-3
TGTGCCAGCAGCCACCGGGACTCCTACGAGCAGTACTTC	CASSHRDSYEQYF	TRBV5-8	-	-	TRBJ2-7
TGTGCCAGCAGCTTAGATCAGACAGGGAAATCGGATACGCAGTATTTT	CASSLDQTGKSDTQYF	TRBV11-3	TRBD1	-	TRBJ2-3
TGTGCCAGCAGGCCCGGGCCCGGGGGCGGCGAGCAGTACTTC	CASRPGPGGGEQYF	TRBV11-2	-	-	TRBJ2-7
TGTGCCACCAGCCTCGGGACAGGGAGGACGAACTATGGCTACACCTTC	CATSLGTGRTNYGYTF	TRBV15	TRBD1	-	TRBJ1-2
TGCGCCAGCAGCTTATTAGCCAGGACGGGGAACACTGAAGCTTTCTTT	CASSLLARTGNTEAFF	TRBV5-1	-	-	TRBJ1-1
TGTGCCAGTAGTAGTTTTCGAGATACGCAGTATTTT	CASSSFRDTQYF	TRBV19	-	-	TRBJ2-3
TGTGCCAGCACCTCATATACCCACGGCTACACCTTC	CASTSYTHGYTF	TRBV7-9	-	-	TRBJ1-2
TGTGCCAGCAGCTTCGGGGAGTTTCAGTACTTC	CASSFGEFQYF	TRBV7-3	-	-	TRBJ2-4
TGTGCCAGCAGTGAACTAGAGACCCAGTACTTC	CASSELETQYF	TRBV2	-	-	TRBJ2-5
TGTGCCAGCAGTTACACACCACAGGGGGGAACTGAAGCTTTCTTT	CASSYTPQGGTEAFF	TRBV6-6	TRBD1	few	TRBJ1-1
TGTGCCAGCAGTCGGGACCGTGGGTACAATGAGCAGTTCTTC	CASSRDRGYNEQFF	TRBV2	-	-	TRBJ2-1
TGTGCCAGCAGGCCCAGGCGGGGCGATTACGAGCAGTACTTC	CASRPRRGDYEQYF	TRBV28	-	-	TRBJ2-7
TGCGCCAGCAGAAAAAGCCCCAGGGCAGGGGAGCAGTACTTC	CASRKSPRAGEQYF	TRBV5-1	-	-	TRBJ2-7
TGTGCCAGCATTGAGCTAGCGGGAGGGAGGAATGAGCAGTTCTTC	CASIELAGGRNEQFF	TRBV27	TRBD2	-	TRBJ2-1
TGTGCCAGCAGTTCGACAGGAGGAAACACCATATATTTT	CASSSTGGNTIYF	TRBV28	-	once	TRBJ1-3
TGTGCCAGCAGATTAAGCGGGAGCGGGATGTCCGGGACGCAGTATTTT	CASRLSGSGMSGTQYF	TRBV27	TRBD2	-	TRBJ2-3
TGTGCCAGCAGCTGGGACAGGAGCTCCTACAATGAGCAGTTCTTC	CASSWDRSSYNEQFF	TRBV5-8	TRBD1	-	TRBJ2-1
TGTGCCAGCAGTGAACCCAGGGGGCCAACTAATGAAAAACTGTTTTTT	CASSEPRGPTNEKLFF	TRBV6-4	TRBD1	-	TRBJ1-4
TGTGCCAGCAGTGAAGTTGGGCAGGGGGTTCAGCCCCAGCATTTT	CASSEVGQGVQPQHF	TRBV6-1	TRBD1	-	TRBJ1-5
TGTGCCAGCAGCTTAAGGACAGGGGGCTATGGCTACACCTTC	CASSLRTGGYGYTF	TRBV7-8	TRBD1	-	TRBJ1-2
TGTGCCAGCAGCGTAGGGGGACTAGCGGGAGGGCCGAGCAACGAGCAGTACTTC	CASSVGGLAGGPSNEQYF	TRBV9	TRBD2	-	TRBJ2-7
TGTGCCAGCAGCGGGACGGACAGCTACGAGCAGTACTTC	CASSGTDSYEQYF	TRBV5-6	-	few	TRBJ2-7
TGTGCCAGCAGCTCTTTAGCGGAGAACAATGAGCAGTTCTTC	CASSSLAENNEQFF	TRBV11-3	-	-	TRBJ2-1
TGTGCCAGCAGCTTGACAGGGGGCGATGTAAGGGGCTACACCTTC	CASSLTGGDVRGYTF	TRBV2	TRBD1	-	TRBJ1-2
TGTGCCGAGCGGACAGGGGCAGCCACTGAAGCTTTCTTT	CAERTGAATEAFF	TRBV30	TRBD1	-	TRBJ1-1
TGTGCCATCAGTGCTGGACAGAACGGTGAGCAGTTCTTC	CAISAGQNGEQFF	TRBV10-3	-	-	TRBJ2-1
TGCGCCAGCAGCCAAGCAGGGGGTTACTATGGCTACACCTTC	CASSQAGGYYGYTF	TRBV4-1	TRBD1	-	TRBJ1-2
TGTGCCACCGGGAGGGACAGGGGGCCGAGAACTGAAGCTTTCTTT	CATGRDRGPRTEAFF	TRBV7-9	TRBD1	-	TRBJ1-1
TGCAGCGTTGCAGCGGACTATTACAATGAGCAGTTCTTC	CSVAADYYNEQFF	TRBV29-1	-	-	TRBJ2-1
TGTGCCAGCAGCCCAGGGACTAGCGGGGCCGGGGAGCTGTTTTTT	CASSPGTSGAGELFF	TRBV7-3	TRBD2	-	TRBJ2-2
TGTGCCAGCAGTGCAGCCGGGACGAGAACCGGGGAGCTGTTTTTT	CASSAAGTRTGELFF	TRBV2	-	few	TRBJ2-2
TGTGCCAGCAGTTTGGCAGGGAACTATGGCTACACCTTC	CASSLAGNYGYTF	TRBV27	-	-	TRBJ1-2
TGTGCCAGCAGCCCCGGACAGGGAAGAACTTTCTTT	CASSPGQGRTFF	TRBV6-5	TRBD1	-	TRBJ1-1
TGTGCCAGCAGGGGGACCCCCGCGGGGTTCGAGCAGTACTTC	CASRGTPAGFEQYF	TRBV27	-	-	TRBJ2-7
TGCGCCAGCAGCCAAGAACTCTCTAGCGGGAGTAGCTCCTACGAGCAGTACTTC	CASSQELSSGSSSYEQYF	TRBV4-3	TRBD2	-	TRBJ2-7
TGTGCCATCGTCCCGGGACAGGGGTTCCCGGCAGAGACCCAGTACTTC	CAIVPGQGFPAETQYF	TRBV10-3	TRBD1	few	TRBJ2-5
TGCGCCAGCAGCCCGACCGAGAGCTCCTATAATTCACCCCTCCACTTT	CASSPTESSYNSPLHF	TRBV5-1	-	-	TRBJ1-6